This is a list of T cell receptor beta chains from one sample in a study of CD8 T cells in ankylosing spondylitis. One entry per CDR3 protein, called by TCRdb with MiXCR from the 5' RACE reads. The repertoire holds some 250,000 distinct CDR3 sequences, with about 9.1% as singletons. Sequences were obtained from blood, either unsorted or a sorted T cell fraction (not recorded which). These receptors were collected from a male donor with ankylosing spondylitis or in good health (not recorded which). CDR3s include the opening cysteine and the closing phenylalanine or tryptophan. Fields, in order: D gene, V gene, J gene, CDR3 protein. D genes are given only for firm matches.

d_gene: TRBD1
v_gene: TRBV5-1
j_gene: TRBJ2-2
CDR3aa: CASSLASTGGNTGELFF

d_gene: -
v_gene: TRBV4-3
j_gene: TRBJ2-2
CDR3aa: CASSQETNTGELFF

d_gene: -
v_gene: TRBV20-1
j_gene: TRBJ1-1
CDR3aa: CSASGARTEAFF

d_gene: -
v_gene: TRBV28
j_gene: TRBJ1-5
CDR3aa: CASRQSNQPQHF

d_gene: -
v_gene: TRBV7-2
j_gene: TRBJ2-3
CDR3aa: CASSWGGQGVDTQYF

d_gene: -
v_gene: TRBV5-1
j_gene: TRBJ2-3
CDR3aa: CASSLAGGGLSTDTQYF

d_gene: -
v_gene: TRBV24-1
j_gene: TRBJ2-1
CDR3aa: CATSDLHTQEQFF

d_gene: TRBD2
v_gene: TRBV11-2
j_gene: TRBJ2-3
CDR3aa: CASSLELAGGPDTQYF

d_gene: -
v_gene: TRBV30
j_gene: TRBJ1-1
CDR3aa: CAWRGVPRVEAFF

d_gene: -
v_gene: TRBV5-5
j_gene: TRBJ2-1
CDR3aa: CASSPRNYNEQFF

d_gene: -
v_gene: TRBV20-1
j_gene: TRBJ2-1
CDR3aa: CSARVSGDEQFF